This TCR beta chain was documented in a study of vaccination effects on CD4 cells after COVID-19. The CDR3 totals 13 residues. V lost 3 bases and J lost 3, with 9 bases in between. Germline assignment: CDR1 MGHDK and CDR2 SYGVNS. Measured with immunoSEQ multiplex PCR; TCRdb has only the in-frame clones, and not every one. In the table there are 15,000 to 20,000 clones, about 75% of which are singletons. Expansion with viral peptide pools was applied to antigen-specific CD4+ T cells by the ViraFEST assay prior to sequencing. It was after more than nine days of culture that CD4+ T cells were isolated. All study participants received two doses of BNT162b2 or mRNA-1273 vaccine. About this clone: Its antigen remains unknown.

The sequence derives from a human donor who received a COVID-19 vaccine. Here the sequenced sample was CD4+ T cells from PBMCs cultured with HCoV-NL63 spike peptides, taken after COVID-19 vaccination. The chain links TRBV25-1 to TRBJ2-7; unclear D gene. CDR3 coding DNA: TGTGCCAGCAGTGAGCGGACCGGCTACGAGCAGTACTTC. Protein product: CASSERTGYEQYF.